What follows is one TCR beta chain and its context. Its antigen is undetermined. This specimen comes from a study of STAT3 mutations in large granular lymphocyte leukemia. Study information: Canonical activating STAT3 mutations were detected in roughly half of the longitudinally sequenced T-LGLL patients.

The CDR3 runs 15 residues. The ends lost 4 bases at V and 8 bases at J; junction bases unmatched: 8. CDR1 and CDR2 from the germline V gene are SGDLS and YYNGEE. TCRbeta libraries averaged approximately 42,000 productive templates per sample. Sequencing was performed with immunoSEQ multiplex PCR; in TCRdb, only in-frame clones are kept and a portion is missing. The sample contains 12,000 or so clones, over 75% of which appear only once. The study, taken as a whole, reports: Every T-LGLL patient had at least one immunodominant TCRbeta clonotype. In several patients, dominant TCR clone burden exceeded STAT3 mutant burden. All newly emerging clones after therapy were STAT3 wild type.

The receptor's source is an elderly man with T-cell large granular lymphocyte leukemia. Some clones in this sample may be carry-over from other donors' samples. Sequenced material: peripheral blood mononuclear cells. The rearrangement uses TRBV9 and TRBJ1-6, with 8 bases fitting TRBD1. CDR3 bases: TGTGCCAGCAGCCCTACCGGGACAGGCGATTCACCCCTCCACTTT. This translates into CASSPTGTGDSPLHF.